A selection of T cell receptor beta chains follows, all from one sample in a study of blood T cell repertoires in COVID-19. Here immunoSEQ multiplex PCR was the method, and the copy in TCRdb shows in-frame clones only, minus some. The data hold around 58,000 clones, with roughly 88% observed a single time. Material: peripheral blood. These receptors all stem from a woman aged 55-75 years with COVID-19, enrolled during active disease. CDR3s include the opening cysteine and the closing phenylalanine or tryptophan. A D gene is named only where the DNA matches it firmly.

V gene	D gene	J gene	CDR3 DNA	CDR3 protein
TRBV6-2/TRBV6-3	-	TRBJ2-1	TGTGCCAGCAGTCCCCAGGGGAATGAGCAGTTCTTC	CASSPQGNEQFF
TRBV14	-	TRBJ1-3	TGTGCCAGCAGCCAAGGACAGTTCTCTGGAAACACCATATATTTT	CASSQGQFSGNTIYF
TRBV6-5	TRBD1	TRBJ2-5	TGTGCCAGCAGTTACCGGGACAGGGGACAAGAGACCCAGTACTTC	CASSYRDRGQETQYF
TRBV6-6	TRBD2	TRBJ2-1	TGTGCCAGCAGTTACGGGACTACTTACAATGAGCAGTTCTTC	CASSYGTTYNEQFF
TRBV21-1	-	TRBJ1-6	TGTGCCAGCAGCACGAGAGGGGGCTCCTATAATTCACCCCTCCACTTT	CASSTRGGSYNSPLHF
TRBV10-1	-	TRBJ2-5	TGCGCCAGCAGTGACGCGGGCCGAGCGGAGACCCAGTACTTC	CASSDAGRAETQYF
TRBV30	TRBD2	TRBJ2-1	TGTGCCTGGAGCAGGGCTAGCGGTTACAATGAGCAGTTCTTC	CAWSRASGYNEQFF
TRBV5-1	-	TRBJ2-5	TGCGCCAGCAGCTTGGGCGGAGAGGGAGAGACCCAGTACTTC	CASSLGGEGETQYF
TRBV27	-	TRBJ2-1	TGTGCCAGCAGTTCGGGACACAGCTCCTACAATGAGCAGTTCTTC	CASSSGHSSYNEQFF
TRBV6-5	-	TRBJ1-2	TGTGCCAGCAGTCCCCGCGCCTATGGCTACACCTTC	CASSPRAYGYTF
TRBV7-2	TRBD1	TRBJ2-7	TGTGCCAGCAGCGCCGGGACAGGGTCCAACTACGAGCAGTACTTC	CASSAGTGSNYEQYF